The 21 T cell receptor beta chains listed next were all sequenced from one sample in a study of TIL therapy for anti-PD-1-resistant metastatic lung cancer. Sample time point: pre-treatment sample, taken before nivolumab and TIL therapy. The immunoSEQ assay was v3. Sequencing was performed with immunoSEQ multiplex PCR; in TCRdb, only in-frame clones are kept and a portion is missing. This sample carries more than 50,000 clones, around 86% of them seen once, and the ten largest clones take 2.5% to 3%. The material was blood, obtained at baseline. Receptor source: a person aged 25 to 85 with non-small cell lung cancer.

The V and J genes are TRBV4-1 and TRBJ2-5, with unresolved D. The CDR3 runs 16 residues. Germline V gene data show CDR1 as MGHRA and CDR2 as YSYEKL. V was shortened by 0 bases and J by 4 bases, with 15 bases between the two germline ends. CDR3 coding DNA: TGCGCCAGCAGCCAAGATAGAAAGGGTTTCGGAGAGACCCAGTACTTC. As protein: CASSQDRKGFGETQYF.

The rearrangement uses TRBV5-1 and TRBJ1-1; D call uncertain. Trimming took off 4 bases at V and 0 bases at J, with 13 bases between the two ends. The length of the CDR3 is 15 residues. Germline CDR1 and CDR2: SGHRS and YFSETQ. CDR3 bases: TGCGCCAGCAGCCCCGACGGACCGATGAACACTGAAGCTTTCTTT. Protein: CASSPDGPMNTEAFF.

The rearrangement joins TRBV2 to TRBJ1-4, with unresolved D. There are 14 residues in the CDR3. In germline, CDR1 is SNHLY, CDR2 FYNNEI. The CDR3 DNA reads TGTGCTACCAGGTCTCAGGAGACTAATGAAAAACTGTTTTTT. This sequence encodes CATRSQETNEKLFF.

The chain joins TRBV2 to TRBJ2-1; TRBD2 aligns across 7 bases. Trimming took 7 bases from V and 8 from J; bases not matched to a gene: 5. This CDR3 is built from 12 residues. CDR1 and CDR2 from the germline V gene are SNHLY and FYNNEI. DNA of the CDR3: TGTGCCAGCATCCAGACTAGCCATGAGCAGTTCTTC. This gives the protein CASIQTSHEQFF.

CDR3 bases: TGTGCCAGCAGTGAGCCAGGGGTTGCCCTCCACTTT. This sequence encodes CASSEPGVALHF. The genes are TRBV6-1 and TRBJ1-6; tentatively, D is TRBD1 (6 bases). Between the trimmed V and J ends, which lost 3 bases and 14 bases, there was a span of 11 bases. The CDR3 has 12 amino acids. The germline gives CDR1 MNHNS, CDR2 SASEGT.

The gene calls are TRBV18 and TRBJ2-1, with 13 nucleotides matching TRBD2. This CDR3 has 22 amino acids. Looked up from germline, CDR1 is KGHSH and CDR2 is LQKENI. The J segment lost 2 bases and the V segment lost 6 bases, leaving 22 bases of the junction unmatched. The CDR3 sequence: CASSQGTVGTSGTPTPYNEQFF. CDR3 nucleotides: TGTGCCAGCTCCCAAGGGACGGTTGGGACTAGCGGGACGCCCACACCCTACAATGAGCAGTTCTTC.

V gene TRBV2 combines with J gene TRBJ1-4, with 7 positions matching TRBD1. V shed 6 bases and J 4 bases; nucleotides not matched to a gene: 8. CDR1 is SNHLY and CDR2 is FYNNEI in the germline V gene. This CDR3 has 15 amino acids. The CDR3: CASRSRTGFNEKLFF. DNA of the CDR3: TGTGCCAGCAGATCCAGGACAGGCTTTAATGAAAAACTGTTTTTT.

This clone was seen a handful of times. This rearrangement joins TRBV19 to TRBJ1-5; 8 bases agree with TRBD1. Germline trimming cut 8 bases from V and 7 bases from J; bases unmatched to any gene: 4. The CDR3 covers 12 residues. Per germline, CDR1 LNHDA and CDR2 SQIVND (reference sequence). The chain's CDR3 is CASRTGYQPQHF. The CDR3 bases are TGTGCCAGTCGGACAGGGTACCAGCCCCAGCATTTT.

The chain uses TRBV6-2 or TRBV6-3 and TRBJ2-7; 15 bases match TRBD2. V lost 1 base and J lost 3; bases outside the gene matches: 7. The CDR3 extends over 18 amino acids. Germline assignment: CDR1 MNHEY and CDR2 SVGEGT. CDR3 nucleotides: TGTGCCAGCAGTTACTACGGGACTAGCGGGAGGAGGAACTACGAGCAGTACTTC. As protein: CASSYYGTSGRRNYEQYF.

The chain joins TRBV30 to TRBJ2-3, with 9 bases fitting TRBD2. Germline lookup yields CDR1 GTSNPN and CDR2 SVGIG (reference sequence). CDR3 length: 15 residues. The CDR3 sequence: CLLRGGAKSTDTQYF. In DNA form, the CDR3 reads TGTCTTCTCCGCGGGGGGGCTAAATCCACAGATACGCAGTATTTT.

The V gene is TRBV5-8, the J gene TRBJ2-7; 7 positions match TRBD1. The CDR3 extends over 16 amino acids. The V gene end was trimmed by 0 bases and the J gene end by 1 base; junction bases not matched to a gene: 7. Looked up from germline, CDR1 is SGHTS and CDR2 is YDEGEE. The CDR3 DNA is TGTGCCAGCAGCTTGGGTGGGACAGTGACTTCCTACGAGCAGTACTTC. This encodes CASSLGGTVTSYEQYF. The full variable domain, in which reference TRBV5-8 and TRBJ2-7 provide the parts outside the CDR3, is EAGVTQSPTHLIKTRGQQATLRCSPISGHTSVYWYQQALGLGLQFLLWYDEGEERNRGNFPPRFSGRQFPNYSSELNVNALELEDSALYLCASSLGGTVTSYEQYFGPGTRLTVT.

CDR3 sequence: CATSRGEGGKTNIQYF. CDR3 nucleotides: TGTGCCACCAGCAGAGGGGAGGGGGGGAAGACAAACATTCAGTACTTC. The V call is TRBV15, the J call TRBJ2-4; TRBD2 is a possible D gene (7 bases). V lost 1 base and J 6 bases, leaving 16 bases between the germline ends. The CDR3 sequence is 16 residues long. Germline CDR1 and CDR2: LNHNV and YYDKDF (reference sequence). Combining the CDR3 with reference TRBV15 and TRBJ2-4 gives the whole variable domain DAMVIQNPRYQVTQFGKPVTLSCSQTLNHNVMYWYQQKSSQAPKLLFHYYDKDFNNEADTPDNFQSRRPNTSFCFLDIRSPGLGDTAMYLCATSRGEGGKTNIQYFGAGTRLSVL.

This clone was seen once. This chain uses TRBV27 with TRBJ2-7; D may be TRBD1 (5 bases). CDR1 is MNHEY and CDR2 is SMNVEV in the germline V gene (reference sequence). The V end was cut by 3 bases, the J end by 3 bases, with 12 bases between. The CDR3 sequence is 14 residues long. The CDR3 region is CASSLGPGFYEQYF. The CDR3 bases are TGTGCCAGCAGTTTGGGCCCAGGGTTCTACGAGCAGTACTTC.

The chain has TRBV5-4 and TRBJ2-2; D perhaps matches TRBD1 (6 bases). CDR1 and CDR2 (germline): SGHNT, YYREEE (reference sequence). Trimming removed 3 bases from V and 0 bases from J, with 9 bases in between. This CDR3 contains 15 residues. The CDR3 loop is CASSSRGSNTGELFF. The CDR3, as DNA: TGTGCCAGCAGCTCCAGGGGCTCGAACACCGGGGAGCTGTTTTTT. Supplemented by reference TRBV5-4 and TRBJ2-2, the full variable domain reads ETGVTQSPTHLIKTRGQQVTLRCSSQSGHNTVSWYQQALGQGPQFIFQYYREEENGRGNFPPRFSGLQFPNYSSELNVNALELDDSALYLCASSSRGSNTGELFFGEGSRLTVL.

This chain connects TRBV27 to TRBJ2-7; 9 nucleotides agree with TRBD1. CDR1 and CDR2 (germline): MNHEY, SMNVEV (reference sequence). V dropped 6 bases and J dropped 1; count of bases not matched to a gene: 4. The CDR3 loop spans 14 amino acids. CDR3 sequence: CASRAGTGSYEQYF. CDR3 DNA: TGTGCCAGCAGAGCCGGGACAGGGTCCTACGAGCAGTACTTC.

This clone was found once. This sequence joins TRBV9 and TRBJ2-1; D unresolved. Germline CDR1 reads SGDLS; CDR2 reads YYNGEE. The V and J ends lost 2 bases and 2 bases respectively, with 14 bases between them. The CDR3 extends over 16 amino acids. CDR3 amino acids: CASSVSGGATYNEQFF. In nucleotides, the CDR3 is TGTGCCAGCAGCGTCTCGGGTGGCGCAACCTACAATGAGCAGTTCTTC.

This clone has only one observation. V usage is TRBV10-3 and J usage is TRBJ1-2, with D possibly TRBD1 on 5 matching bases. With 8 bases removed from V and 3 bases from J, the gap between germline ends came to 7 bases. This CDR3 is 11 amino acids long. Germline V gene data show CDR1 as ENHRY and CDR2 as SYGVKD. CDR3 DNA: TGTGCCATCGGGGGAGACTATGGCTACACCTTC. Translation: CAIGGDYGYTF.

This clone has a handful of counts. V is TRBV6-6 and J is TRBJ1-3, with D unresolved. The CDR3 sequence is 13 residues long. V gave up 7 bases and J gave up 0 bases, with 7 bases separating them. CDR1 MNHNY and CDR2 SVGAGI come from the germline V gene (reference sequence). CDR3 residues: CASTQPSGNTIYF. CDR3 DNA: TGTGCCAGCACCCAACCCTCTGGAAACACCATATATTTT.

The CDR3 DNA follows: TGTGCCAGCTCACCACCGGGTGTCCTCTACGAGCAGTACTTC. Translation gives CASSPPGVLYEQYF. V gene TRBV18 combines with J gene TRBJ2-7; D is unclear. With 0 bases removed from V and 3 bases from J, the gap between germline ends came to 9 bases. Germline V CDR1 and CDR2: KGHSH, LQKENI. The CDR3 spans 14 residues.

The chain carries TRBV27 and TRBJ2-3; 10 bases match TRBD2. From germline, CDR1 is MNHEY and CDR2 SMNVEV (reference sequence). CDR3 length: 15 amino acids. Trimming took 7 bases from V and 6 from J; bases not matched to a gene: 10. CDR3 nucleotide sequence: TGTGCCAGCAACCTCATAGCGGGGGGACGCGATACGCAGTATTTT. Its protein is CASNLIAGGRDTQYF.

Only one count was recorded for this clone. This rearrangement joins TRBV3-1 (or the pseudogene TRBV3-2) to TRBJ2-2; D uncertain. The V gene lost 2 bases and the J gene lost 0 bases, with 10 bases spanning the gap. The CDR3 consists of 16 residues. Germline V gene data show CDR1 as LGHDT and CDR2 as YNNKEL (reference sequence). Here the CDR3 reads CASSQFVGSNTGELFF. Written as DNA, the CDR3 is TGTGCCAGCAGCCAATTTGTGGGGTCGAACACCGGGGAGCTGTTTTTT.